The sequence of this T cell receptor (beta chain) was determined in a study of T cells expressing NK-cell markers. The wider study: The TCR beta repertoires originated in sorted CD3+CD56+NKG2C+, CD3+CD56+NKG2C- and CD3+CD56-NKG2C+ T cells.

Of note for this clonotype: Its antigen is unidentified.

The cDNA for TCR beta came from 5'RACE template switching with UMIs. TCRdb reprocessed the 5' RACE reads and reports one entry per CDR3 protein, with no DNA. The sample spans a few hundred thousand distinct CDR3 sequences; the ten largest clones claim 4% to 6.5%. Points from the study as a whole: Several of the donors also had these clonotypes leading their CD3+CD56-NKG2C+ fraction.

Germline V gene lookup returns CDR1 SGHDN and CDR2 FVKESK. The CDR3 spans 17 residues. This chain uses TRBV14 with TRBJ2-3. The receptor comes from a man aged 18-70 years in good health. The material sequenced was blood T cells: a sorted CD56 or NKG2C T cell subset, CD4+ or CD8+ T cells, or bulk PBMC T cells (not recorded which). CDR3 protein: CASSQDRASYSTDTQYF.